The 12 T cell receptor beta chains presented below share a single source sample, sequenced in a study of blood T cell repertoires in COVID-19. Assay: immunoSEQ multiplex PCR; the TCRdb copy retains only in-frame clones and omits some. Of 84,000 or so clones detected, around four fifths appear once; the ten largest clones hold just under 10%. The sequenced material came from peripheral blood. The origin of the receptors is a human donor in a cohort sampled during active COVID-19.

This chain joins TRBV4-2 and TRBJ2-3; 8 bases map to TRBD2. Germline CDR1 reads LGHNA; CDR2 reads YNFKEQ. The V segment lost 2 bases and the J segment 0 bases; nucleotides outside the gene matches: 10. CDR3 size: 18 residues. CDR3 sequence (DNA): TGTGCCAGCAGCCAACTTGCGGGGGGCACCCCTAGCACAGATACGCAGTATTTT. Amino acids: CASSQLAGGTPSTDTQYF.

This chain joins TRBV4-3 and TRBJ2-2; 10 bases line up with TRBD2. Germline CDR1 is LGHNA and CDR2 is YSLEER. Trimming at V came to 4 bases and at J to 6 bases, leaving 20 bases not matched to a gene. The CDR3 spans 20 residues. The DNA for the CDR3 is TGCGCCAGCAGCCTTTTCGTCTGGTCTAGCGGGGGCGCTCCCTCCGGGGAGCTGTTTTTT. It translates to CASSLFVWSSGGAPSGELFF.

This clone came up once. The V call is TRBV11-2, the J call TRBJ2-5; 8 positions match TRBD1. Losses at the gene ends were 1 base for V and 0 bases for J; bases not matched to a gene: 4. CDR1 is SGHAT and CDR2 is FQNNGV in the germline V gene. The CDR3 is 16 residues long. The CDR3 bases are TGTGCCAGCAGCTTAGGACAGGGGATGTACCAAGAGACCCAGTACTTC. Translating gives CASSLGQGMYQETQYF.

The V and J genes are TRBV9 and TRBJ2-1; 7 bases are a match to TRBD2. The junction had 9 bases not matched to a gene; V was cut back by 0 bases and J by 3 bases. CDR3 length equals 17 residues. The germline V gene encodes CDR1 SGDLS and CDR2 YYNGEE. The CDR3 nucleotides read TGTGCCAGCAGCGTAGGAAGTGGGCGGGGGAGCTACAATGAGCAGTTCTTC. The encoded protein is CASSVGSGRGSYNEQFF.

Written as DNA, the CDR3 is TGTGCCAGCTCCCTCTCAGGGGGCAGGGGCTATGGCTACACCTTC. Translated, it gives CASSLSGGRGYGYTF. V usage is TRBV25-1 and J usage is TRBJ1-2; 8 positions agree with TRBD1. V lost 8 bases to trimming and J lost 4 bases; unmatched junction nucleotides: 12. Germline V gene data show CDR1 as MGHDK and CDR2 as SYGVNS. This CDR3 comprises 15 residues.

The chain employs TRBV16 and TRBJ2-7; possible D gene TRBD1, 6 bases. In germline, CDR1 is KGHSY, CDR2 FQNENV. Trimming removed 0 bases at V and 3 bases at J, with 18 bases between. The CDR3 length is 17 residues. The CDR3 loop is CASSQSATQGTNYEQYF. The DNA for the CDR3 is TGTGCCAGCAGCCAATCCGCAACACAGGGAACTAACTACGAGCAGTACTTC.

V is TRBV28 and J is TRBJ2-7; a possible D gene is TRBD1 (5 bases). V lost 4 bases, J lost 3 bases, and 7 bases lay in between. Germline CDR1 is MDHEN and CDR2 is SYDVKM. The length of the CDR3 is 12 residues. CDR3 residues: CASSSDSYEQYF. Here the CDR3 DNA reads TGTGCCAGCAGTTCCGACAGCTACGAGCAGTACTTC.

The rearrangement uses TRBV5-1 and TRBJ1-2, with 7 bases fitting TRBD1. The length of the CDR3 is 16 residues. The J segment lost 7 bases and the V segment lost 0 bases, leaving 12 bases of the junction unmatched. CDR1 and CDR2 from the germline V gene are SGHRS and YFSETQ. The CDR3 sequence: CASSLDPRRDSIGYTF. In DNA, the CDR3 is TGCGCCAGCAGCTTGGATCCCCGCCGGGACAGTATTGGCTACACCTTC.

This sequence joins TRBV5-1 and TRBJ2-3, with TRBD2 identical over 7 bases. Trimming at V came to 0 bases and at J to 4 bases, leaving 2 bases not matched to a gene. The CDR3 is 14 residues long. Germline CDR1 and CDR2: SGHRS and YFSETQ. CDR3 DNA sequence: TGCGCCAGCAGCTTGGGACTAGCCCCAGATACGCAGTATTTT. Translating it yields CASSLGLAPDTQYF.

The V gene is TRBV11-3, the J gene TRBJ1-6; 7 bases align to TRBD1. Looked up from germline, CDR1 is SGHNT and CDR2 is YENEEA. The CDR3 spans 14 residues. Trimming took 4 bases from V and 6 from J; bases not matched to a gene: 3. The DNA of the CDR3 is TGTGCCAGCAGCTCGGGACAGCTTAATTCACCCCTCCACTTT. It yields the protein CASSSGQLNSPLHF.

Details on this clone: This specimen includes other DNA sequences encoding the same CDR3. The chain recombines TRBV5-1 with TRBJ1-1; D ambiguous. V was trimmed by 0 bases and J by 1 base, leaving 7 bases between them. Germline CDR1 reads SGHRS; CDR2 reads YFSETQ. The CDR3 covers 14 residues. Here the CDR3 DNA reads TGCGCCAGCAGCTTGGACCAGTCGAACACTGAAGCTTTCTTT. This sequence encodes CASSLDQSNTEAFF.

This sequence joins TRBV14 and TRBJ2-2; tentative D call: TRBD2 (5 bases). The V gene lost 0 bases and the J gene lost 6 bases, with 8 bases spanning the gap. CDR3 length: 14 amino acids. Germline CDR1 SGHDN, CDR2 FVKESK. The CDR3: CASSQDIGAGELFF. The CDR3 DNA follows: TGTGCCAGCAGCCAAGATATCGGGGCCGGGGAGCTGTTTTTT.